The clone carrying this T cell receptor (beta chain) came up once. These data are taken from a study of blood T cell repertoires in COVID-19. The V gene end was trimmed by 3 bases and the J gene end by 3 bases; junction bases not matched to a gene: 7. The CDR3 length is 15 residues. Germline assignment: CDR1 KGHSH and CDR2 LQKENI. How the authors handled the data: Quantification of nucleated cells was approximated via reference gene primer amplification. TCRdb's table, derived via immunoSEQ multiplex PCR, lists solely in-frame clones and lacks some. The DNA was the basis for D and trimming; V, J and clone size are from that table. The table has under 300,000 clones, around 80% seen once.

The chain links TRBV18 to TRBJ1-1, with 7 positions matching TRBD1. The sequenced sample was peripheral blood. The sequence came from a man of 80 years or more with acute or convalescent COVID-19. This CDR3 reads CASSPMTGPYTEAFF. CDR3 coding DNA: TGTGCCAGCTCACCGATGACAGGGCCATACACTGAAGCTTTCTTT.